This T cell receptor beta chain comes out of a study of blood T cell repertoires in COVID-19. Original processing methods: Estimates of nucleated cell counts were drawn from the amplification of reference gene primers. Profiled with immunoSEQ multiplex PCR; TCRdb holds only in-frame clones, not every one. The V and J calls and the clone size are those of that table, but D and trimming were determined from the DNA. Here the sample spans 90,000 to 120,000 clones, about 80% being singletons. With 4 bases clipped from V and 0 bases from J, the junction kept 4 bases outside the gene matches. CDR3 length: 15 residues. Germline CDR1 reads LGHDT; CDR2 reads YNNKEL (reference sequence).

This sequence was found in a woman in her 70s with acute or convalescent COVID-19. The specimen was peripheral blood. The chain combines TRBV3-1 (or the pseudogene TRBV3-2) with TRBJ1-1; TRBD1 aligns across 8 bases. CDR3 sequence (DNA): TGTGCCAGCAGCCCGCAGGGGGCCATGAACACTGAAGCTTTCTTT. Amino acids: CASSPQGAMNTEAFF.